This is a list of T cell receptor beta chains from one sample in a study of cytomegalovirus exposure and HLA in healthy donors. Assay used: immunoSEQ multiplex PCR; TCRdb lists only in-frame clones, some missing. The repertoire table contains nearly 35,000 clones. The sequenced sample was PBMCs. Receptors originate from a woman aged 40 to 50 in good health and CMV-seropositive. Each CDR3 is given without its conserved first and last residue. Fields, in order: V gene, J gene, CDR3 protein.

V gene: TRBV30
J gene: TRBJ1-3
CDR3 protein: AWSVRWGDSSGNTIY

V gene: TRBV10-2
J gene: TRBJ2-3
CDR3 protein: ASSDRVGTDTQY

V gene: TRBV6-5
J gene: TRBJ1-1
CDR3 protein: ASSYLTGAEAF

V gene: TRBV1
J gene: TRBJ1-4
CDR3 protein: TSTGQGGEKLF

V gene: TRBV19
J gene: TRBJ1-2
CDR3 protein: ASSGQGYGYT

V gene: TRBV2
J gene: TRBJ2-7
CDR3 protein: ASSESLNYEQY

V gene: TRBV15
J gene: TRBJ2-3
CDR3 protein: ATSRLGSLDTQY

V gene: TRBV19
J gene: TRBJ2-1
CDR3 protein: ASGISSYNEQF

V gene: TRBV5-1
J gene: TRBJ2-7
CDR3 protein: ASSEGLAGDILYEQY

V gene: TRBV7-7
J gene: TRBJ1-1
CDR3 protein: ASSLSGGETEAF

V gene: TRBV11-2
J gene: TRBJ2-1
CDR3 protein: ASSSIQNVNEQF

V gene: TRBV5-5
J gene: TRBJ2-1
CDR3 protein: ASSQLAGGPYEQF

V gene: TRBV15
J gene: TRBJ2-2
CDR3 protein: ATSMGTGNTGELF

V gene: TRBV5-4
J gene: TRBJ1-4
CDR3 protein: ASSFTPLRTNEKLF

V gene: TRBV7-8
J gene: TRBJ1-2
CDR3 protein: ASSTGSPYYGYT

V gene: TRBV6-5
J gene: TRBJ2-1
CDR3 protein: ASTYRPGLSYNEQF

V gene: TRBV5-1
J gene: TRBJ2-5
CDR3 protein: ASSLGTSQETQY

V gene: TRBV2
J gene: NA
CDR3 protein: ASSRTFSYEQY

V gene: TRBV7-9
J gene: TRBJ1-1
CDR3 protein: ASSLAPDTEAF

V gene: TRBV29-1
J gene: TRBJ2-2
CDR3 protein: SVKTELNTGELF